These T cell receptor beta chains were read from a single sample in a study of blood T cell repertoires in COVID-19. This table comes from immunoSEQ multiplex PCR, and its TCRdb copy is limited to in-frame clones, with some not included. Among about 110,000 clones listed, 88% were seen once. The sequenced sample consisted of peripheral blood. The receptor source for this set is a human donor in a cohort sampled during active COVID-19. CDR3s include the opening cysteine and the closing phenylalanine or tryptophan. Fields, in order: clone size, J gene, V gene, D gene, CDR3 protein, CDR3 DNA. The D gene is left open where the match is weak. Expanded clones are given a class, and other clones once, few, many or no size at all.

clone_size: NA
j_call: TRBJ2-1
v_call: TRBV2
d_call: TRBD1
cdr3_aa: CASSVNRGINEQFF
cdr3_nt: TGTGCCAGCAGTGTTAACAGGGGGATCAATGAGCAGTTCTTC

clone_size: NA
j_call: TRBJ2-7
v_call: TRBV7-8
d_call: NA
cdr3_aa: CASSSLGPRLSYEQYF
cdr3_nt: TGTGCCAGCAGCTCCCTTGGGCCCAGACTATCCTACGAGCAGTACTTC

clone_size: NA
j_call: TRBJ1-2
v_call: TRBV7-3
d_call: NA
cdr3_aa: CASSHSGQGYGYTF
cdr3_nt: TGTGCCAGCAGCCACTCCGGTCAGGGGTATGGCTACACCTTC

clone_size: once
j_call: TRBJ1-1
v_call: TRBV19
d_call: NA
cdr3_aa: CASSNIGQGNTEAFF
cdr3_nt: TGTGCCAGTAGTAATATCGGGCAGGGAAACACTGAAGCTTTCTTT

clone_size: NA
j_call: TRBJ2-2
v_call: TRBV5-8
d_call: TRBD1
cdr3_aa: CASSLGTGVGGELFF
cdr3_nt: TGTGCCAGCAGCTTAGGGACAGGGGTCGGCGGGGAGCTGTTTTTT

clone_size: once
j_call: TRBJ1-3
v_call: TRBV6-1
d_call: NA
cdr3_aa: CASSETVSGNTIYF
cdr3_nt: TGTGCCAGCAGTGAAACAGTCTCTGGAAACACCATATATTTT

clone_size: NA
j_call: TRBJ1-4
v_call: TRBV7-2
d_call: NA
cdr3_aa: CASSLNSGREKLFF
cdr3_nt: TGTGCCAGCAGCTTAAACTCAGGGAGGGAAAAACTGTTTTTT

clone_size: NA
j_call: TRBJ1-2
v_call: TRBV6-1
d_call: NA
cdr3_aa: CASSDLPGPYGYTF
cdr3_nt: TGTGCCAGCAGTGATCTTCCGGGTCCGTATGGCTACACCTTC

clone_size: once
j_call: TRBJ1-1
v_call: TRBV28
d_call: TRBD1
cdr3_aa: CASTIQGGTEAFF
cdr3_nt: TGTGCCAGCACGATACAGGGGGGCACTGAAGCTTTCTTT

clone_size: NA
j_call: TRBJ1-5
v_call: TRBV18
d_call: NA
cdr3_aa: CASSPNSLGNQPQHF
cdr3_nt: TGTGCCAGCTCACCGAACAGTCTTGGAAATCAGCCCCAGCATTTT

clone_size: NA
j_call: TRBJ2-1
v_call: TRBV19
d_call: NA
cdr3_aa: CASSIAGEYNEQFF
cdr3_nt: TGTGCCAGTAGTATAGCGGGGGAGTACAATGAGCAGTTCTTC

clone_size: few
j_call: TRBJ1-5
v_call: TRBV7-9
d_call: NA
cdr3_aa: CASSLGPGEPQHF
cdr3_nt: TGTGCCAGCAGCTTAGGTCCCGGGGAACCCCAGCATTTT

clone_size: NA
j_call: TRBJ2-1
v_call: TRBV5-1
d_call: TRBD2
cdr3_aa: CASSLGLAKNEQFF
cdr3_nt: TGCGCCAGCAGCTTGGGACTAGCGAAAAATGAGCAGTTCTTC

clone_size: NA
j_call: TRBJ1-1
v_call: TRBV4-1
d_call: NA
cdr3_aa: CASSQAQLNTEAFF
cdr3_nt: TGCGCCAGCAGCCAAGCCCAGTTGAACACTGAAGCTTTCTTT

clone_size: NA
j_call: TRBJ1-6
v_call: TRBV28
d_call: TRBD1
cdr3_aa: CASRPEGQGVSPLHF
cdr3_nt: TGTGCCAGCCGACCCGAGGGACAGGGGGTTTCACCCCTCCACTTT

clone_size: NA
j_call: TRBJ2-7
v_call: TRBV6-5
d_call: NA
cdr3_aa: CASSSVSNEQYF
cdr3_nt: TGTGCCAGCAGTTCAGTGTCGAACGAGCAGTACTTC

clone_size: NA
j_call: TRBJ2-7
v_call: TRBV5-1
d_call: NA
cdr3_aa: CASSLAGSAHEQYF
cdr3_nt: TGCGCCAGCAGCTTGGCAGGGTCGGCCCACGAGCAGTACTTC

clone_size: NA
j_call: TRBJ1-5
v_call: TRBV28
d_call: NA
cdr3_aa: CASSGAGGSNQPQHF
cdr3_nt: TGTGCCAGCAGTGGGGCGGGGGGGAGCAATCAGCCCCAGCATTTT

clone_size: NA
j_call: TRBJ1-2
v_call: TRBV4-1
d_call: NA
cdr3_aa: CASSQDGGWEDYGYTF
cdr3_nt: TGCGCCAGCAGCCAAGATGGGGGTTGGGAGGACTATGGCTACACCTTC

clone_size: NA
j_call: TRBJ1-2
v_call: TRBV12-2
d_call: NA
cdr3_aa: CASRPRDRSNYGYTF
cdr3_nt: TGTGCAAGTCGCCCCCGGGACAGAAGTAACTATGGCTACACCTTC

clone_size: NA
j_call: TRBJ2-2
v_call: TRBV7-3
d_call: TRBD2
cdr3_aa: CASSPNSRGGTGELFF
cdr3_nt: TGTGCCAGCAGCCCGAATTCGCGGGGGGGGACCGGGGAGCTGTTTTTT

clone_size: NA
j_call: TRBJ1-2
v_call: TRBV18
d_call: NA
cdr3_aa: CASSLGPQGGYGYTF
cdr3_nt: TGTGCCAGCTCACTAGGCCCCCAGGGAGGCTATGGCTACACCTTC

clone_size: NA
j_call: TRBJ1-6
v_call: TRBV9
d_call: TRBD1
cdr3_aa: CASSVATGDVNSPLHF
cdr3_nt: TGTGCCAGCAGCGTAGCTACAGGGGACGTTAATTCACCCCTCCACTTT

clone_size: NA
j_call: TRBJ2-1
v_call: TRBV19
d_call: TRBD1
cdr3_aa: CASSTWDRSNEQFF
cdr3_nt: TGTGCCAGTAGTACCTGGGACAGAAGCAATGAGCAGTTCTTC